The T cell receptor beta chain described here comes from a study of response to subunit inactivated influenza vaccine. Study-level results: After each seasonal influenza vaccination, few new T cells are recruited, the authors suggested.

TCRdb independently ran MiXCR on the RT-PCR reads; one entry per CDR3 protein. The sample contains roughly 500,000 distinct CDR3 sequences, 16% of which appear only once. V gave up 2 bases and J gave up 10 bases, with 6 bases separating them. This CDR3 is 11 amino acids long. This clonotype was found many times. The antigen is undetermined. The rearrangement joins TRBV12-3 or TRBV12-4 to TRBJ2-1; D perhaps matches TRBD2 (6 bases). The source of this sequence is a man between 50 and 75 years old who received an inactivated influenza vaccine. This specimen was CD4+ T cells sorted from PBMCs, taken roughly 24 months after vaccination. CDR3: CASSLRGEQFF. In nucleotides, the CDR3 is TGTGCCAGCAGTTTACGGGGGGAGCAGTTCTTC.